Given below is one T cell receptor (beta chain) in context. Antigen specificity is unknown. The sample originates from a study of radiation and T cells in renal cell carcinoma. Whole-study findings and limits: In blood, top tumor clones expanded by 2 weeks, shrinking by 4.

Sequencing was performed with immunoSEQ multiplex PCR; in TCRdb, only in-frame clones are kept and a portion is missing. Here the sample spans fewer than 200,000 clones, around 90% being singletons. Time point defined: blood 4 weeks post-SBRT, at nephrectomy. Treatment: 15 Gy SBRT to primary tumor, nephrectomy 4 weeks later. Nephrectomy followed 15 Gy stereotactic body radiation by 4 weeks. Serial blood draws occurred at baseline and 2 and 4 weeks post-SBRT. The CDR3 is 17 amino acids. CDR1 and CDR2 from the germline V gene are KGHSH and LQKENI. With 3 bases removed from V and 1 base from J, the gap between germline ends came to 16 bases.

This sample comprised blood, obtained from a patient whose treatment included radiotherapy and nephrectomy. The chain recombines TRBV18 with TRBJ1-5; a possible D gene is TRBD1 (5 bases). The TCR originated in a woman aged 45-59 years with renal cell carcinoma. The DNA of the CDR3 is TGTGCCAGCTCACCCAACCCAGGGAGGGGCAGCAATCAGCCCCAGCATTTT. It translates to CASSPNPGRGSNQPQHF.